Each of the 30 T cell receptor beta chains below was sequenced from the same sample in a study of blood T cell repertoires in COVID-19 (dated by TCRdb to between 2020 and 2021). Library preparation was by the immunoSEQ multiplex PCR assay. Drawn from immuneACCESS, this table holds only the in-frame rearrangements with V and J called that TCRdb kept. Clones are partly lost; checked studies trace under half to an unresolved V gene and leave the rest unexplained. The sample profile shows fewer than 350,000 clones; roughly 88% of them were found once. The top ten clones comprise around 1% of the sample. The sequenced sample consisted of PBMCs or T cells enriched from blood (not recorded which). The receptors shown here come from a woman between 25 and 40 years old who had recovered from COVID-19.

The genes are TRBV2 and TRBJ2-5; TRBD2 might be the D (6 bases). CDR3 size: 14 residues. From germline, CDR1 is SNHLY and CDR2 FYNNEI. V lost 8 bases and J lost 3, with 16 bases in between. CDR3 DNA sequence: TGTGCCAGCTGCCCACGGAGGGGCGAAGAGACCCAGTACTTC. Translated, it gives CASCPRRGEETQYF. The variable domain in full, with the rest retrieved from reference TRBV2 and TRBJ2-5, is EPEVTQTPSHQVTQMGQEVILRCVPISNHLYFYWYRQILGQKVEFLVSFYNNEISEKSEIFDDQFSVERPDGSNFTLKIRSTKLEDSAMYFCASCPRRGEETQYFGPGTRLLVL.

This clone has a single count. For the CDR3, the DNA is TGTGCCAGCAGCAAAGGGGGGAGGGCGGACACTGAAGCTTTCTTT. The encoded protein is CASSKGGRADTEAFF. The chain combines TRBV2 with TRBJ1-1; D is perhaps TRBD1 (6 bases). The V gene's germline CDR1 is SNHLY and CDR2 FYNNEI. V lost 6 bases to trimming and J lost 3 bases, with 17 bases between them. This CDR3 spans 15 amino acids.

CDR3 DNA sequence: TGTGCCAGCAGAGACAGGGGGCCATTAATTTACGAGCAGTACTTC. Protein product: CASRDRGPLIYEQYF. The rearrangement joins TRBV28 to TRBJ2-7, with 10 bases aligning to TRBD1. This CDR3 spans 15 amino acids. J was trimmed by 4 bases and V by 6 bases; bases with no gene match: 9. CDR1 is MDHEN and CDR2 is SYDVKM in the germline V gene.

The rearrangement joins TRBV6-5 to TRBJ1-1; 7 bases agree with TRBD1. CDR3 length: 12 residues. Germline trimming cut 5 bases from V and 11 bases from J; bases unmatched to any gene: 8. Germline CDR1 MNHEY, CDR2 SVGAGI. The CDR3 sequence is CASSTPGQKAFF. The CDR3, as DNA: TGTGCCAGCAGTACTCCGGGACAGAAGGCTTTCTTT.

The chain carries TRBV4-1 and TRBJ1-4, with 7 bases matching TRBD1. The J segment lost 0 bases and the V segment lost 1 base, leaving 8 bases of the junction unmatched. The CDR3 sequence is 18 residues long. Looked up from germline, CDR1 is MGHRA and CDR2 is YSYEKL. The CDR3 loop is CASSQGDRAQTTNEKLFF. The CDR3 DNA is TGCGCCAGCAGCCAAGGGGACAGAGCCCAAACAACTAATGAAAAACTGTTTTTT.

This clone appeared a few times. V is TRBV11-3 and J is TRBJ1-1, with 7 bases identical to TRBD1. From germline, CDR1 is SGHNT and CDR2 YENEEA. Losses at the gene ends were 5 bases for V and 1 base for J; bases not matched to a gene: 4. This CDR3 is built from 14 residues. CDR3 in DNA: TGTGCCAGCAGCCCCCGACAGGGGAACACTGAAGCTTTCTTT. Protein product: CASSPRQGNTEAFF.

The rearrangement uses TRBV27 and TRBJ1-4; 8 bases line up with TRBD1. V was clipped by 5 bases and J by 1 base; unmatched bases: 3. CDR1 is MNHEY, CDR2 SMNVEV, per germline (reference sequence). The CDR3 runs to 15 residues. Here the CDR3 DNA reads TGTGCCAGCAGTGACAGGGGCGGAACTAATGAAAAACTGTTTTTT. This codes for CASSDRGGTNEKLFF.

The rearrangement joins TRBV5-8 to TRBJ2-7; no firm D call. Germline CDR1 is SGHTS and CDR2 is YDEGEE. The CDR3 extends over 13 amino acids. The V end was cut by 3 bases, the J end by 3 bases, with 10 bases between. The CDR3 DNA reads TGTGCCAGCAGCTATCTAGAGAGCTACGAGCAGTACTTC. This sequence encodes CASSYLESYEQYF.

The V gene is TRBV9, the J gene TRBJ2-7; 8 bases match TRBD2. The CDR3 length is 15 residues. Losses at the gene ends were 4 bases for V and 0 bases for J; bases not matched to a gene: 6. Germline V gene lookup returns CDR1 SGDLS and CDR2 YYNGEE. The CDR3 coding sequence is TGTGCCAGCAGCTTAACCGGGACTAGCTCCTACGAGCAGTACTTC. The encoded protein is CASSLTGTSSYEQYF. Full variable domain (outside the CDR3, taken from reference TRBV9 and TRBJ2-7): DSGVTQTPKHLITATGQRVTLRCSPRSGDLSVYWYQQSLDQGLQFLIQYYNGEERAKGNILERFSAQQFPDLHSELNLSSLELGDSALYFCASSLTGTSSYEQYFGPGTRLTVT.

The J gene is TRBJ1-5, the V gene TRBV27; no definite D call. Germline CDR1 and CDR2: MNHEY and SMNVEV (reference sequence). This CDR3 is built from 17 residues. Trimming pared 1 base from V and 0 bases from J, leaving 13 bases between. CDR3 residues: CASSLFPVSYSNQPQHF. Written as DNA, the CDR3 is TGTGCCAGCAGTTTATTTCCGGTTAGTTATAGCAATCAGCCCCAGCATTTT.

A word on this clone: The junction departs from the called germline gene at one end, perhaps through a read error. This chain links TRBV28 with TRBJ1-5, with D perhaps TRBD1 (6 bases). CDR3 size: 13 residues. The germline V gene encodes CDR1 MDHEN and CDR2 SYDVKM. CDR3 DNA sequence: TGTGCCAGTAGTTGGACAGTGAATCAGCCCCAGCATTTT. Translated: CASSWTVNQPQHF. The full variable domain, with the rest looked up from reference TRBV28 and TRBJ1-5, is DVKVTQSSRYLVKRTGEKVFLECVQDMDHENMFWYRQDPGLGLRLIYFSYDVKMKEKGDIPEGYSVSREKKERFSLILESASTNQTSMYLCASSWTVNQPQHFGDGTRLSIL.

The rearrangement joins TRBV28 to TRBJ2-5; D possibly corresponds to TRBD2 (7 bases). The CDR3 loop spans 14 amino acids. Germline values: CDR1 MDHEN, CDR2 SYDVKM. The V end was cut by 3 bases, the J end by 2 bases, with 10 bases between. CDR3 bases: TGTGCCAGCAGTTTGGGGGGGGCACAAGAGACCCAGTACTTC. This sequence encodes CASSLGGAQETQYF.

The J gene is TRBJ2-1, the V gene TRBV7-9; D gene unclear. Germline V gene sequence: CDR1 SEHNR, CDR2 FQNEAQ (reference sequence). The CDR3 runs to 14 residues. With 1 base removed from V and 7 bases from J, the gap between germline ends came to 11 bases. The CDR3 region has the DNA TGTGCCAGCAGCTTAGTCTCGACTGAAAATGAGCAGTTCTTC. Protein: CASSLVSTENEQFF. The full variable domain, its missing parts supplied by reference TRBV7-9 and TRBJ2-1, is DTGVSQNPRHKITKRGQNVTFRCDPISEHNRLYWYRQTLGQGPEFLTYFQNEAQLEKSRLLSDRFSAERPKGSFSTLEIQRTEQGDSAMYLCASSLVSTENEQFFGPGTRLTVL.

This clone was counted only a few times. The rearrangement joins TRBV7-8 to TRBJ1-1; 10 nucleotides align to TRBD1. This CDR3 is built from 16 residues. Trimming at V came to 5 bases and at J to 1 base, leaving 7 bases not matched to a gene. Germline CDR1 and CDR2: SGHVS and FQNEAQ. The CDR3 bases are TGTGCCAGCAGCGGCCGGGACAGGGGATCGAACACTGAAGCTTTCTTT. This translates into CASSGRDRGSNTEAFF.

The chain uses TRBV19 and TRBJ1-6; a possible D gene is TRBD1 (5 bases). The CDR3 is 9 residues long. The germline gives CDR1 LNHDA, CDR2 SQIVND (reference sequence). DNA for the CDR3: TGTAGGGGCCTGGCACCCCTCCACTTT. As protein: CRGLAPLHF.

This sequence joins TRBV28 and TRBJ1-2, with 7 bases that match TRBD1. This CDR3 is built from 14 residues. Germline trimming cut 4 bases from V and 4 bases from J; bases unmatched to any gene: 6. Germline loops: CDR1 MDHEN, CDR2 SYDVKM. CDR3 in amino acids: CASSSGQASYGYTF. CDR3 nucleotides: TGTGCCAGCAGTTCCGGACAGGCCTCCTATGGCTACACCTTC.

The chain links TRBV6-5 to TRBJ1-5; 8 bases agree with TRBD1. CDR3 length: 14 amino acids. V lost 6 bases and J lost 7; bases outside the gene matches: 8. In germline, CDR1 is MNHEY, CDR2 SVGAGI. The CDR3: CASSFGQGQQPQHF. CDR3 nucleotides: TGTGCCAGCAGCTTTGGACAGGGTCAGCAGCCCCAGCATTTT.

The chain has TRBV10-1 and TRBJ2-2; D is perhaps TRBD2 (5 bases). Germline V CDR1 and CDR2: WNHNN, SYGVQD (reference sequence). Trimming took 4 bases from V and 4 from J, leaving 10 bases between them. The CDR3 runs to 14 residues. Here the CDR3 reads CASSAFGITGELFF. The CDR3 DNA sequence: TGCGCCAGCAGTGCTTTCGGGATCACCGGGGAGCTGTTTTTT.

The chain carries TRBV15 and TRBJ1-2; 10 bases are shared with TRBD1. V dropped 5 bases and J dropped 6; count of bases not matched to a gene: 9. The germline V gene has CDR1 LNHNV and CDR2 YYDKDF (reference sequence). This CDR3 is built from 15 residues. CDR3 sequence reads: CATSALTGGWDGYTF. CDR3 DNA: TGTGCCACCAGCGCGCTGACAGGGGGCTGGGATGGCTACACCTTC.

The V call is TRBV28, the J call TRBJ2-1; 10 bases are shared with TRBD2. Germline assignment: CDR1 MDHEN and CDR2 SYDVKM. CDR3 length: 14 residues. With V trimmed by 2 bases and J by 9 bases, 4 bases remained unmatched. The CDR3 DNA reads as TGTGCCAGCAGTTTACTAGCGGGGGTGGGTGAGCAGTTCTTC. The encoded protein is CASSLLAGVGEQFF.

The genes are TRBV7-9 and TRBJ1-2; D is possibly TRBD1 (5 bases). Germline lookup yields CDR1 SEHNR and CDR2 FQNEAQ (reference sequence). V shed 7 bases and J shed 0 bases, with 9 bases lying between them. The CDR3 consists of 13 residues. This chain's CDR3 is CASISTANYGYTF. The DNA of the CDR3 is TGTGCCAGCATCTCGACAGCTAACTATGGCTACACCTTC. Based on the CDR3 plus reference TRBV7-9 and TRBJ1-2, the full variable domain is DTGVSQNPRHKITKRGQNVTFRCDPISEHNRLYWYRQTLGQGPEFLTYFQNEAQLEKSRLLSDRFSAERPKGSFSTLEIQRTEQGDSAMYLCASISTANYGYTFGSGTRLTVV.

CDR3 sequence reads: CASQRQGDREPQHF. CDR3 nucleotide sequence: TGTGCCAGCCAAAGACAGGGTGACAGGGAGCCCCAGCATTTT. J is TRBJ1-5 and V is TRBV19, with 7 nucleotides matching TRBD1. The V gene end was trimmed by 9 bases and the J gene end by 8 bases; junction bases not matched to a gene: 13. Looked up from germline, CDR1 is LNHDA and CDR2 is SQIVND (reference sequence). The CDR3 length is 14 residues.

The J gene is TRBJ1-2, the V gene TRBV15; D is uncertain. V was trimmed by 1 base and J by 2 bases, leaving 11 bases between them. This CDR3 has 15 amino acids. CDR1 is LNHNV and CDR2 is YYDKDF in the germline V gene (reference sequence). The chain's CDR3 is CATSRGISVNYGYTF. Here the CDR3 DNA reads TGTGCCACCAGCAGAGGTATTTCGGTGAACTATGGCTACACCTTC.

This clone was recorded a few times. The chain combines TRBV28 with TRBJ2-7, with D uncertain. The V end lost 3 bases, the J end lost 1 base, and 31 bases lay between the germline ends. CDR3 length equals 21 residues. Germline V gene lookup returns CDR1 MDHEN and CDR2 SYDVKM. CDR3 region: CASSLVWVGEILEPPSYEQYF. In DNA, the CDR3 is TGTGCCAGCAGTTTGGTGTGGGTGGGCGAAATATTAGAACCCCCTTCCTACGAGCAGTACTTC. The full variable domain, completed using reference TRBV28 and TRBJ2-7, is DVKVTQSSRYLVKRTGEKVFLECVQDMDHENMFWYRQDPGLGLRLIYFSYDVKMKEKGDIPEGYSVSREKKERFSLILESASTNQTSMYLCASSLVWVGEILEPPSYEQYFGPGTRLTVT.

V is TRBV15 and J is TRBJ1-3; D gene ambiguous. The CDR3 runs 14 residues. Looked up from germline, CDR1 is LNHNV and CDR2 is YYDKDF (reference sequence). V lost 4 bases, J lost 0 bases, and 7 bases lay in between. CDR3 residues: CATSTGFSGNTIYF. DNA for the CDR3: TGTGCCACCAGCACAGGATTCTCTGGAAACACCATATATTTT.

The CDR3 region is CASSPLDRSTEAFF. The CDR3 nucleotides read TGTGCCAGCTCCCCCTTGGACAGATCCACTGAAGCTTTCTTT. V gene TRBV18 combines with J gene TRBJ1-1, with a tentative D call TRBD1 (6 bases). Germline values: CDR1 KGHSH, CDR2 LQKENI. V was pared by 6 bases and J by 4 bases, with 15 bases between. CDR3 size: 14 residues.

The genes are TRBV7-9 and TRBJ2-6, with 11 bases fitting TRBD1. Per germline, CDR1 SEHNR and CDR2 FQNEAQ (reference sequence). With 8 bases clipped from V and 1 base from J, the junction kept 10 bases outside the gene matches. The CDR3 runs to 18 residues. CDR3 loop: CASRVGTGGLSGANVLTF. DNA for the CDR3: TGTGCCAGCCGGGTGGGGACAGGGGGTCTTTCTGGGGCCAACGTCCTGACTTTC.

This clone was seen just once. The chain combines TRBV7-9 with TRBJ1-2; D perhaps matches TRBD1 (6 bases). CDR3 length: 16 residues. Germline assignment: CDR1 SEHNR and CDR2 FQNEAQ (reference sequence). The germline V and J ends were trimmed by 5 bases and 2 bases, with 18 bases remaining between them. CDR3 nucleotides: TGTGCCAGCAGCGTCGGGCGGGGGCAAAGGAACTATGGCTACACCTTC. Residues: CASSVGRGQRNYGYTF. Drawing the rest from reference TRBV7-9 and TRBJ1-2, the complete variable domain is DTGVSQNPRHKITKRGQNVTFRCDPISEHNRLYWYRQTLGQGPEFLTYFQNEAQLEKSRLLSDRFSAERPKGSFSTLEIQRTEQGDSAMYLCASSVGRGQRNYGYTFGSGTRLTVV.

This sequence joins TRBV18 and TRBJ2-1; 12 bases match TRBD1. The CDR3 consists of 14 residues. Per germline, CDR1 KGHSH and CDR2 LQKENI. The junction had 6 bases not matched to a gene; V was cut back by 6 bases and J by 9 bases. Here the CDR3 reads CASSPGQGASEQFF. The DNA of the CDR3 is TGTGCCAGCTCTCCGGGACAGGGGGCAAGTGAGCAGTTCTTC.

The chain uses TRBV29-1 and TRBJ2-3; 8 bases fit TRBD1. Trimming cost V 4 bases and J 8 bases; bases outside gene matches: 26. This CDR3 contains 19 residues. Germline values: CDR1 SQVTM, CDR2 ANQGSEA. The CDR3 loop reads CSVALAGGITKSIQSTQYF. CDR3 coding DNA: TGCAGCGTTGCGTTGGCAGGGGGCATAACTAAGTCGATCCAGAGTACGCAGTATTTT.